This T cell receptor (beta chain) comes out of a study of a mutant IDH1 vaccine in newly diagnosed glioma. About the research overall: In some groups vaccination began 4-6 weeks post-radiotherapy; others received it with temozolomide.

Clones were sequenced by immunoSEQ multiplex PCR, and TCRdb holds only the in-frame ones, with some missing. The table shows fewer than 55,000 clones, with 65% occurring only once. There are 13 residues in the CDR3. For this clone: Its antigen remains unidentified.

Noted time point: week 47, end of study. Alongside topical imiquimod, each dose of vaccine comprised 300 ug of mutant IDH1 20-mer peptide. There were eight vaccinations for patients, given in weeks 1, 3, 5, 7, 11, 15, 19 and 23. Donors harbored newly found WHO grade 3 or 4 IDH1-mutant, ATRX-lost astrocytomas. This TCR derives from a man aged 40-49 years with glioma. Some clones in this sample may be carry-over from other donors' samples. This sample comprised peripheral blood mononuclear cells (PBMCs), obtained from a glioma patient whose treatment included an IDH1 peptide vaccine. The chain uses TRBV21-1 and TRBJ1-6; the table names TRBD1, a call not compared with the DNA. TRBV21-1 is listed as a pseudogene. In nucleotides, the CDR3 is TGTGCCAGCCCGACCAGGGGTAGGTCACCCCTCCACTTT. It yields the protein CASPTRGRSPLHF.